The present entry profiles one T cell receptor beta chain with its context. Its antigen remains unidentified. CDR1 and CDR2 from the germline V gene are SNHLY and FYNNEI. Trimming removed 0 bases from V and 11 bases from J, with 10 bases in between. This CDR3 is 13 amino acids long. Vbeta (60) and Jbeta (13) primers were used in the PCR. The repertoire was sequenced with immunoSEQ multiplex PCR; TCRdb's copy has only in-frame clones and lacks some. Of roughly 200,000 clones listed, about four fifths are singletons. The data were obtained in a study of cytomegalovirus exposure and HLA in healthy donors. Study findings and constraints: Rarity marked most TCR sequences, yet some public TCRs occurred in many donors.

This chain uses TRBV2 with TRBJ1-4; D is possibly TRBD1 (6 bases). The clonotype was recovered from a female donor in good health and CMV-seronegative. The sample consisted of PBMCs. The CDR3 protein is CASSEAVGAKLFF. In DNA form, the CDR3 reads TGTGCCAGCAGTGAAGCAGTGGGGGCGAAACTGTTTTTT.